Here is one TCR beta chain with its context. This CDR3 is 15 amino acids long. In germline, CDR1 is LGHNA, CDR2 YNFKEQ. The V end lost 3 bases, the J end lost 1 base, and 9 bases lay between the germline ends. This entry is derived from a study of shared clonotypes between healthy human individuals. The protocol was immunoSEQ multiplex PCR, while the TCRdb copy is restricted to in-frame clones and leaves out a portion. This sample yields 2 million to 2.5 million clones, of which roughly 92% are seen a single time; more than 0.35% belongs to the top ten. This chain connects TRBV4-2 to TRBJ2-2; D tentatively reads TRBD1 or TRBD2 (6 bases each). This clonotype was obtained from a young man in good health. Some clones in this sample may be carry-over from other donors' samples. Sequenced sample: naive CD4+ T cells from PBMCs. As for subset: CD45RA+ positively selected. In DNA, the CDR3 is TGTGCCAGCAGCCAGGGGGGACAGAACACCGGGGAGCTGTTTTTT. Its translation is CASSQGGQNTGELFF.